Each of the 32 T cell receptor beta chains below was sequenced from the same sample in a study of cytomegalovirus exposure and HLA in healthy donors. It was with 60 Vbeta and 13 Jbeta primers that the PCR ran. Assay used: immunoSEQ multiplex PCR; TCRdb lists only in-frame clones, some missing. The sample carries more than 150,000 clones, more than 85% recorded once. The sequencing input was PBMCs. The receptors shown here come from a girl younger than two in good health and CMV-seronegative.

V usage is TRBV27 and J usage is TRBJ2-5; D is ambiguous. The DNA end is a closer match to TRBJ2-7, so the J assignment may be wrong. The CDR3 spans 15 residues. Germline CDR1 is MNHEY and CDR2 is SMNVEV (reference sequence). CDR3 sequence (DNA): TGTGCCAGCAGTTTATTCGAGGCAGCAAGGTCCGAGCAGTACTTC. This translates into CASSLFEAARSEQYF.

This clone came up a few times. V usage is TRBV29-1 and J usage is TRBJ1-1; TRBD1 matches 7 bases. The V segment lost 7 bases and the J segment 1 base; nucleotides outside the gene matches: 3. The CDR3 has 12 amino acids. Germline V lookup: CDR1 SQVTM, CDR2 ANQGSEA. CDR3 nucleotide sequence: TGCAGCGGATACAGGGGGAACACTGAAGCTTTCTTT. This gives the protein CSGYRGNTEAFF.

This chain uses TRBV7-6 with TRBJ2-5, with D perhaps matching TRBD2 (7 bases). This CDR3 comprises 17 residues. Germline lookup yields CDR1 SGHVS and CDR2 FNYEAQ. V lost 5 bases, J lost 1 base, and 20 bases lay in between. Here the CDR3 reads CASSPRWGGAIQETQYF. As DNA, the CDR3 is TGTGCCAGCAGCCCCCGGTGGGGGGGGGCCATCCAAGAGACCCAGTACTTC.

The CDR3 DNA reads TGTGCCAGCAGACCGACAGGGGTGACTGAAGCTTTCTTT. Its protein product is CASRPTGVTEAFF. The chain uses TRBV6-5 and TRBJ1-1, with 8 positions matching TRBD1. There are 13 residues in the CDR3. V lost 6 bases and J lost 5; bases outside the gene matches: 5. The V gene's germline CDR1 is MNHEY and CDR2 SVGAGI.

V is TRBV13 and J is TRBJ2-7; 10 nucleotides agree with TRBD2. The CDR3 runs to 16 residues. Germline CDR1 reads PRHDT; CDR2 reads FYEKMQ (reference sequence). Unmatched junction bases numbered 11, after V lost 5 bases and J lost 4 bases. The CDR3 DNA reads TGTGCCAGCAGCCCCAGCGGGGGGGCCGATCGGTACGAGCAGTACTTC. Protein: CASSPSGGADRYEQYF.

V usage is TRBV15 and J usage is TRBJ2-1, with TRBD1 matching over 7 bases. CDR1 is LNHNV and CDR2 is YYDKDF in the germline V gene (reference sequence). This CDR3 comprises 13 residues. V was clipped by 5 bases and J by 7 bases; unmatched bases: 5. The CDR3 DNA is TGTGCCACCAGCCGTGACAGGGAGAATGAGCAGTTCTTC. This sequence encodes CATSRDRENEQFF. The variable domain in full, completed from reference TRBV15 and TRBJ2-1, reads DAMVIQNPRYQVTQFGKPVTLSCSQTLNHNVMYWYQQKSSQAPKLLFHYYDKDFNNEADTPDNFQSRRPNTSFCFLDIRSPGLGDTAMYLCATSRDRENEQFFGPGTRLTVL.

The rearrangement joins TRBV5-8 to TRBJ1-1; D ambiguous. CDR3 length: 13 amino acids. Germline CDR1 SGHTS, CDR2 YDEGEE. The V end lost 4 bases, the J end lost 13 bases, and 20 bases lay between the germline ends. The CDR3 region has the DNA TGTGCCAGCAGCCTAGGTCCCCGAGTAAGTGGTTTCTTT. It encodes CASSLGPRVSGFF.

The chain links TRBV5-4 to TRBJ2-7; the match to TRBD2 covers 7 bases. The CDR3 covers 15 residues. From germline, CDR1 is SGHNT and CDR2 YYREEE (reference sequence). J was trimmed by 2 bases and V by 0 bases; bases with no gene match: 5. CDR3 loop: CASSLEVAGAYEQYF. CDR3 DNA sequence: TGTGCCAGCAGCTTGGAAGTAGCGGGTGCCTACGAGCAGTACTTC.

This chain connects TRBV6-5 to TRBJ2-7, with 7 nucleotides matching TRBD1. After removal of 0 bases from V and 8 bases from J, the junction contained 13 bases not matched to a gene. The CDR3 totals 16 residues. Germline loops: CDR1 MNHEY, CDR2 SVGAGI. CDR3 region: CASSYSTTGPLFKQYF. The CDR3 DNA sequence: TGTGCCAGCAGTTACTCGACGACAGGGCCCCTCTTTAAGCAGTACTTC.

This clone was observed once. CDR3 nucleotide sequence: TGTGCCAGCAGTTTCATCAGCCGGGACAGGAGCTATGGCTACACCTTC. Protein product: CASSFISRDRSYGYTF. The chain combines TRBV6-6 with TRBJ1-2; 8 bases fit TRBD1. Germline V gene lookup returns CDR1 MNHNY and CDR2 SVGAGI (reference sequence). Trimming removed 4 bases from V and 4 bases from J; junction bases left unmatched: 11. The CDR3 sequence is 16 residues long.

V is TRBV7-9 and J is TRBJ2-1; TRBD2 matches at 12 bases. In germline, CDR1 is SEHNR, CDR2 FQNEAQ (reference sequence). The J segment lost 1 base and the V segment lost 3 bases, leaving 4 bases of the junction unmatched. This CDR3 has 17 residues. The CDR3 DNA follows: TGTGCCAGCAGCTTGACTAGCGGGGGCCTATCCTACAATGAGCAGTTCTTC. Its protein product is CASSLTSGGLSYNEQFF.

This rearrangement joins TRBV5-1 to TRBJ2-7; TRBD1 aligns across 10 bases. CDR1 is SGHRS, CDR2 YFSETQ, per germline. V trimming: 3 bases; J trimming: 2 bases; junction bases outside the gene matches: 5. This CDR3 contains 15 residues. The CDR3 sequence: CASSSEGQGAYEQYF. In nucleotides, the CDR3 is TGCGCCAGCAGCTCAGAAGGACAGGGGGCCTACGAGCAGTACTTC.

The chain recombines TRBV25-1 with TRBJ2-7, with D unclear. The CDR3 is made up of 13 amino acids. CDR1 is MGHDK and CDR2 is SYGVNS in the germline V gene. Trimming took 8 bases from V and 0 from J, leaving 11 bases between them. Here the CDR3 reads CASSAPRSYEQYF. DNA of the CDR3: TGTGCCAGCTCTGCCCCGCGCTCCTACGAGCAGTACTTC.

CDR3: CASSNPGQGLGIPYEQYF. The CDR3 DNA follows: TGTGCCAGTAGTAACCCGGGACAGGGATTAGGGATTCCCTACGAGCAGTACTTC. The rearrangement joins TRBV19 to TRBJ2-7; 9 bases fit TRBD1. Germline lookup yields CDR1 LNHDA and CDR2 SQIVND (reference sequence). The CDR3 is 18 residues long. V shed 4 bases and J 2 bases; nucleotides not matched to a gene: 15.

The V gene is TRBV7-8, the J gene TRBJ1-3; 9 bases agree with TRBD1. J gave up 0 bases and V 1 base, and 10 bases lay outside the gene matches. CDR3 length: 19 residues. Germline V gene data show CDR1 as SGHVS and CDR2 as FQNEAQ. This CDR3 is CASSLVGGGTGPSGNTIYF. CDR3 in DNA: TGTGCCAGCAGCTTAGTAGGCGGGGGGACAGGGCCCTCTGGAAACACCATATATTTT.

The chain has TRBV27 and TRBJ2-7; TRBD2 agrees at 9 bases. The CDR3 is 15 residues long. Germline V gene sequence: CDR1 MNHEY, CDR2 SMNVEV (reference sequence). The ends lost 2 bases at V and 4 bases at J; junction bases unmatched: 6. In nucleotides, the CDR3 is TGTGCCAGCAGTTTAGAGGCGGGAGGGCCGTACGAGCAGTACTTC. It encodes CASSLEAGGPYEQYF.

V gene TRBV7-8 combines with J gene TRBJ2-2, with 9 bases lining up with TRBD1. The CDR3 loop spans 17 amino acids. The V gene end was trimmed by 3 bases and the J gene end by 3 bases; junction bases not matched to a gene: 8. Germline V gene data show CDR1 as SGHVS and CDR2 as FQNEAQ. Here the CDR3 reads CASSFTPGQGYTGELFF. CDR3 DNA sequence: TGTGCCAGCAGCTTTACCCCAGGACAGGGGTACACCGGGGAGCTGTTTTTT.

The rearrangement links TRBV4-2 to TRBJ2-5; 7 nucleotides line up with TRBD2. With V trimmed by 4 bases and J by 10 bases, 18 bases remained unmatched. The CDR3 loop spans 16 amino acids. Per germline, CDR1 LGHNA and CDR2 YNFKEQ. The DNA for the CDR3 is TGTGCCAGCAGCCCCGGGATTTGGGGGGGAATACAATACCAGTACTTC. Its protein product is CASSPGIWGGIQYQYF.

The rearrangement links TRBV5-1 to TRBJ2-6; D unclear. CDR3 length equals 14 residues. Trimming removed 1 base at V and 0 bases at J, with 2 bases between. Germline V gene data show CDR1 as SGHRS and CDR2 as YFSETQ. The CDR3 reads CASSLLSGANVLTF. In DNA, the CDR3 is TGCGCCAGCAGCTTGCTCTCTGGGGCCAACGTCCTGACTTTC.

The chain is built from TRBV4-2 and TRBJ2-2, with 8 bases matching TRBD2. With V trimmed by 4 bases and J by 8 bases, 15 bases remained unmatched. The CDR3 length is 17 residues. The germline V gene has CDR1 LGHNA and CDR2 YNFKEQ. This CDR3 reads CASSLFSGTSSTGELFF. Written as DNA, the CDR3 is TGTGCCAGCAGCCTCTTTTCCGGGACTAGTTCTACAGGGGAGCTGTTTTTT.

The chain recombines TRBV30 with TRBJ2-1, with 8 bases identical to TRBD2. The germline gives CDR1 GTSNPN, CDR2 SVGIG (reference sequence). The ends lost 0 bases at V and 6 bases at J; junction bases unmatched: 4. The CDR3 has 14 amino acids. CDR3 nucleotides: TGTGCCTGGAGTGTGTCGGGAGGGCGCAATGAGCAGTTCTTC. It codes for CAWSVSGGRNEQFF.

This chain links TRBV5-5 with TRBJ1-5, with D possibly matching TRBD1 (6 bases). Germline CDR1 is SGHKS and CDR2 is YYEKEE (reference sequence). The CDR3 loop spans 15 amino acids. V shed 4 bases and J shed 6 bases, with 17 bases lying between them. For the CDR3, the DNA is TGTGCCAGCAGCCTCAGTCTGGGGGCGAGTCAGCCCCAGCATTTT. Translated, it gives CASSLSLGASQPQHF.

The chain couples TRBV2 to TRBJ2-7, with D uncertain. V shed 7 bases and J shed 0 bases, with 13 bases lying between them. This CDR3 is 14 amino acids long. Germline V gene data show CDR1 as SNHLY and CDR2 as FYNNEI. CDR3 coding DNA: TGTGCCAGCATTGGAGAGATTAGCTCCTACGAGCAGTACTTC. It yields the protein CASIGEISSYEQYF.

The chain couples TRBV10-2 to TRBJ1-1; TRBD1 might be the D (5 bases). The CDR3 loop spans 14 amino acids. V lost 3 bases to trimming and J lost 11 bases, with 19 bases between them. CDR1 WSHSY and CDR2 SAAADI come from the germline V gene. CDR3 sequence: CASSDRRASLGAFF. The CDR3 coding sequence is TGCGCCAGCAGTGATCGCAGGGCCAGTCTGGGTGCTTTCTTT.

The chain has TRBV9 and TRBJ1-2, with 7 bases identical to TRBD1. The germline gives CDR1 SGDLS, CDR2 YYNGEE. V shed 4 bases and J 4 bases; nucleotides not matched to a gene: 13. The CDR3 sequence is 16 residues long. The CDR3 DNA sequence: TGTGCCAGCAGCCCTAAGGCTGACAGGGTACCCTATGGCTACACCTTC. Its translation is CASSPKADRVPYGYTF.

V and J are TRBV7-9 and TRBJ1-1; D remains unclear. Germline values: CDR1 SEHNR, CDR2 FQNEAQ (reference sequence). This CDR3 region has 13 residues. Trimming took off 2 bases at V and 7 bases at J, with 11 bases between the two ends. The CDR3: CASSLQLGGEAFF. Here the CDR3 DNA reads TGTGCCAGCAGCTTACAATTGGGAGGTGAAGCTTTCTTT. Supplemented by reference TRBV7-9 and TRBJ1-1, the full variable domain reads DTGVSQNPRHKITKRGQNVTFRCDPISEHNRLYWYRQTLGQGPEFLTYFQNEAQLEKSRLLSDRFSAERPKGSFSTLEIQRTEQGDSAMYLCASSLQLGGEAFFGQGTRLTVV.

This rearrangement joins TRBV7-2 to TRBJ1-2; D remains ambiguous. V lost 3 bases, J lost 4 bases, and 12 bases lay in between. The CDR3 extends over 14 amino acids. Germline lookup yields CDR1 SGHTA and CDR2 FQGNSA. CDR3 residues: CASSFALTAYGYTF. DNA of the CDR3: TGTGCCAGCAGCTTCGCCCTAACAGCCTATGGCTACACCTTC.

The gene calls are TRBV14 and TRBJ1-2; D is unresolved. This CDR3 is built from 15 residues. V was shortened by 1 base and J by 2 bases, with 11 bases between the two germline ends. Germline lookup yields CDR1 SGHDN and CDR2 FVKESK. DNA of the CDR3: TGTGCCAGCAGCCAAGGAGTACAGCACAACTATGGCTACACCTTC. This gives the protein CASSQGVQHNYGYTF.

The sample holds one count of this clone. The chain employs TRBV7-3 and TRBJ2-2, with 11 nucleotides matching TRBD2. The CDR3 consists of 15 residues. V lost 2 bases to trimming and J lost 4 bases; unmatched junction nucleotides: 0. Germline values: CDR1 SGHTA, CDR2 FQGTGA. The CDR3 reads CASSLGLAGTGELFF. DNA for the CDR3: TGTGCCAGCAGCTTAGGACTAGCGGGCACCGGGGAGCTGTTTTTT.

This clone has just a few counts. The rearrangement uses TRBV7-3 and TRBJ2-3; maybe TRBD1 (6 bases). V was clipped by 5 bases and J by 8 bases, with 8 bases between them. Germline V gene sequence: CDR1 SGHTA, CDR2 FQGTGA. The CDR3 contains 11 residues. Here the CDR3 reads CASSQGGTQYF. CDR3 nucleotides: TGTGCCAGCAGCCAAGGGGGTACGCAGTATTTT. The entire variable domain, with the rest obtained from reference TRBV7-3 and TRBJ2-3, is as follows: GAGVSQTPSNKVTEKGKYVELRCDPISGHTALYWYRQSLGQGPEFLIYFQGTGAADDSGLPNDRFFAVRPEGSVSTLKIQRTERGDSAVYLCASSQGGTQYFGPGTRLTVL.

The chain has TRBV27 and TRBJ1-3; D uncertain. With 9 bases removed from V and 3 bases from J, the gap between germline ends came to 15 bases. The CDR3 extends over 14 amino acids. CDR1 and CDR2 from the germline V gene are MNHEY and SMNVEV (reference sequence). In DNA, the CDR3 is TGTGCCAGTTCCACCTCAGGATTTGGAAACACCATATATTTT. Translating gives CASSTSGFGNTIYF.

J is TRBJ2-1 and V is TRBV7-9, with a weak D call TRBD2 (6 bases). Germline V lookup: CDR1 SEHNR, CDR2 FQNEAQ (reference sequence). Trimming cost V 6 bases and J 5 bases, with 11 bases left between them. The CDR3 extends over 13 amino acids. CDR3 sequence: CASRREKDNEQFF. CDR3 nucleotide sequence: TGTGCCAGCAGACGGGAGAAGGACAATGAGCAGTTCTTC. The full variable domain, in which reference TRBV7-9 and TRBJ2-1 provide the parts outside the CDR3, is DTGVSQNPRHKITKRGQNVTFRCDPISEHNRLYWYRQTLGQGPEFLTYFQNEAQLEKSRLLSDRFSAERPKGSFSTLEIQRTEQGDSAMYLCASRREKDNEQFFGPGTRLTVL.